Shown below are 8 T cell receptor beta chains from a single sample sequenced in a study of cytomegalovirus exposure and HLA in healthy donors. Primers for the PCR totalled 60 Vbeta and 13 Jbeta. This table comes from immunoSEQ multiplex PCR, and its TCRdb copy is limited to in-frame clones, with some not included. The table records roughly 140,000 clones, roughly 80% of them present only once. Material for sequencing was PBMCs. The receptors here all came from a female donor in good health and CMV-seronegative.

This clone was detected once. The genes are TRBV5-4 and TRBJ1-2, with 9 positions matching TRBD1. V dropped 9 bases and J dropped 7; count of bases not matched to a gene: 7. CDR1 and CDR2 (germline): SGHNT, YYREEE (reference sequence). The CDR3 length is 12 residues. DNA of the CDR3: TGTGCCACCCATAGGACAGGGGTTGGCTACACCTTC. It specifies CATHRTGVGYTF.

The chain uses TRBV7-2 and TRBJ2-1, with 7 nucleotides matching TRBD2. This CDR3 is 17 amino acids long. Per the germline V gene, CDR1 is SGHTA and CDR2 is FQGNSA. Germline trimming cut 4 bases from V and 5 bases from J; bases unmatched to any gene: 14. In nucleotides, the CDR3 is TGTGCCAGCAGCTCGCTCTACAGCGGGACCGATGACAATGAGCAGTTCTTC. Encoded protein: CASSSLYSGTDDNEQFF.

This clone has a handful of counts. The V and J genes are TRBV5-1 and TRBJ2-7; 7 positions agree with TRBD1. With 2 bases clipped from V and 5 bases from J, the junction kept 13 bases outside the gene matches. The CDR3 loop spans 16 amino acids. Looked up from germline, CDR1 is SGHRS and CDR2 is YFSETQ. Written as DNA, the CDR3 is TGCGCCAGCAGCTTCCTCCGGACAGGCTACGGGGACGAGCAGTACTTC. Translation gives CASSFLRTGYGDEQYF.

The chain is built from TRBV5-1 and TRBJ2-2; 9 nucleotides line up with TRBD1. Germline CDR1 SGHRS, CDR2 YFSETQ. The V and J ends lost 0 bases and 6 bases, in that order; junction bases with no gene match: 6. There are 16 residues in the CDR3. CDR3 nucleotides: TGCGCCAGCAGCTTGGAACCACAGGGGGCGGCCGGGGAGCTGTTTTTT. Translating gives CASSLEPQGAAGELFF.

The chain joins TRBV19 to TRBJ2-3; 8 bases fit TRBD1. The CDR3 is 13 residues long. V lost 6 bases to trimming and J lost 1 base; unmatched junction nucleotides: 0. In germline, CDR1 is LNHDA, CDR2 SQIVND (reference sequence). Here the CDR3 DNA reads TGTGCCAGTAGGGGACAGGGCACAGATACGCAGTATTTT. Its protein is CASRGQGTDTQYF. The whole variable domain, remainder taken from reference TRBV19 and TRBJ2-3, is DGGITQSPKYLFRKEGQNVTLSCEQNLNHDAMYWYRQDPGQGLRLIYYSQIVNDFQKGDIAEGYSVSREKKESFPLTVTSAQKNPTAFYLCASRGQGTDTQYFGPGTRLTVL.

The chain is built from TRBV4-3 and TRBJ1-2, with D perhaps TRBD1 (6 bases). Germline CDR1 and CDR2: LGHNA and YSLEER. V gave up 1 base and J gave up 5 bases, with 17 bases separating them. The CDR3 runs to 16 residues. The CDR3 reads CASSQGIWTEPYGYTF. For the CDR3, the DNA is TGCGCCAGCAGCCAAGGGATCTGGACAGAGCCATATGGCTACACCTTC.

The sample holds a few counts of this clone. The chain employs TRBV4-1 and TRBJ1-2; D unclear. Trimming took 4 bases from V and 6 from J, leaving 12 bases between them. This CDR3 has 13 amino acids. CDR1 is MGHRA, CDR2 YSYEKL, per germline. Here the CDR3 reads CASSPRGSHGYTF. Written as DNA, the CDR3 is TGCGCCAGCAGCCCCCGAGGTTCCCATGGCTACACCTTC.

The V call is TRBV7-7, the J call TRBJ2-2; D not resolved. Germline V gene data show CDR1 as SSHAT and CDR2 as FNYEAQ (reference sequence). This CDR3 spans 14 amino acids. The germline V and J ends were trimmed by 2 bases and 3 bases, with 7 bases remaining between them. As DNA, the CDR3 is TGTGCCAGCAGCTTAAACACCCACACCGGGGAGCTGTTTTTT. The encoded protein is CASSLNTHTGELFF. The entire variable domain, with the rest obtained from reference TRBV7-7 and TRBJ2-2, is as follows: GAGVSQSPRYKVTKRGQDVTLRCDPISSHATLYWYQQALGQGPEFLTYFNYEAQPDKSGLPSDRFSAERPEGSISTLTIQRTEQRDSAMYRCASSLNTHTGELFFGEGSRLTVL.